This entry lists 15 T cell receptor beta chains sequenced from one sample in a study of cytomegalovirus exposure and HLA in healthy donors. Libraries were prepared by immunoSEQ multiplex PCR; TCRdb keeps only in-frame clonotypes and omits some of them. The sample holds around 350,000 clones, 80% to 90% seen once. The sample taken for sequencing was PBMCs. All receptors come from a woman younger than 30 in good health and CMV-seronegative.

CDR3 amino acids: CASSTTGSNYGYTF. DNA for the CDR3: TGCGCCAGCAGTACGACAGGGTCTAACTATGGCTACACCTTC. The V call is TRBV10-2, the J call TRBJ1-2; 7 bases map to TRBD1. The CDR3 totals 14 residues. Germline V gene sequence: CDR1 WSHSY, CDR2 SAAADI. J lost 0 bases, V lost 5 bases, and 3 bases had no gene match.

This clone came up a few times. V and J are TRBV10-1 and TRBJ2-1; D is uncertain. The CDR3 is 11 residues long. V was clipped by 3 bases and J by 9 bases, with 6 bases between them. Per germline, CDR1 WNHNN and CDR2 SYGVQD (reference sequence). The CDR3 nucleotides are TGCGCCAGCAGTGACAACACTGAGCAGTTCTTC. It translates to CASSDNTEQFF.

This chain links TRBV5-5 with TRBJ2-5, with 8 nucleotides matching TRBD1. Germline lookup yields CDR1 SGHKS and CDR2 YYEKEE (reference sequence). The V segment lost 3 bases and the J segment 4 bases; nucleotides outside the gene matches: 8. This CDR3 is built from 15 residues. The DNA for the CDR3 is TGTGCCAGCAGCTCTGTTGCAGGGGGCAGAGAGACCCAGTACTTC. Protein product: CASSSVAGGRETQYF. Supplemented by reference TRBV5-5 and TRBJ2-5, the full variable domain reads DAGVTQSPTHLIKTRGQQVTLRCSPISGHKSVSWYQQVLGQGPQFIFQYYEKEERGRGNFPDRFSARQFPNYSSELNVNALLLGDSALYLCASSSVAGGRETQYFGPGTRLLVL.

V gene TRBV27 combines with J gene TRBJ1-2; TRBD1 might be the D (6 bases). The CDR3 totals 12 residues. Germline loops: CDR1 MNHEY, CDR2 SMNVEV (reference sequence). Trimming pared 5 bases from V and 4 bases from J, leaving 8 bases between. In DNA, the CDR3 is TGTGCCAGCAGTCCCAGGGGCTATGGCTACACCTTC. Its translation is CASSPRGYGYTF.

This clone was found once. This rearrangement joins TRBV4-1 to TRBJ2-5; 7 bases align to TRBD2. In germline, CDR1 is MGHRA, CDR2 YSYEKL. The CDR3 contains 16 residues. Trimming took 1 base from V and 4 from J; bases not matched to a gene: 9. Here the CDR3 reads CASSQGRLASVETQYF. In nucleotides, the CDR3 is TGCGCCAGCAGCCAAGGCCGACTAGCATCGGTAGAGACCCAGTACTTC.

The CDR3 DNA is TGTGCCAGCAGTCCTCATCCGACTTGGAGGGCTAGCACAGATACGCAGTATTTT. As protein: CASSPHPTWRASTDTQYF. The rearrangement uses TRBV28 and TRBJ2-3; the D gene is possibly TRBD2 (6 bases). The CDR3 is made up of 18 amino acids. Trimming removed 5 bases from V and 0 bases from J, with 21 bases in between. Germline lookup yields CDR1 MDHEN and CDR2 SYDVKM.

The chain links TRBV27 to TRBJ2-3; 13 nucleotides line up with TRBD2. The CDR3 runs to 14 residues. In germline, CDR1 is MNHEY, CDR2 SMNVEV (reference sequence). J gave up 8 bases and V 8 bases, and 7 bases lay outside the gene matches. CDR3 bases: TGTGCCAGCTCTTGGACTAGCGGGGGTGGTACGCAGTATTTT. Protein: CASSWTSGGGTQYF.

This chain joins TRBV9 and TRBJ1-2; no definite D call. The CDR3 consists of 18 residues. The germline CDR1 and CDR2 sequences are SGDLS and YYNGEE. V gave up 9 bases and J gave up 1 base, with 28 bases separating them. The CDR3 reads CAKQSERSNPQNNYGYTF. In DNA form, the CDR3 reads TGTGCCAAACAATCGGAGAGATCCAACCCTCAAAATAACTATGGCTACACCTTC.

This clone was seen just once. This rearrangement joins TRBV5-1 to TRBJ2-1; 7 positions match TRBD2. From germline, CDR1 is SGHRS and CDR2 YFSETQ. The CDR3 length is 14 residues. V shed 8 bases, J shed 3 bases, and the junction held 8 bases outside the gene matches. Written as DNA, the CDR3 is TGCGCCAGTGCCCCCGGGACTAACTACAATGAGCAGTTCTTC. Translation: CASAPGTNYNEQFF.

CDR3 region: CASSSPPVYEQYF. Here the CDR3 DNA reads TGTGCCAGCAGTTCCCCTCCTGTCTACGAGCAGTACTTC. The genes are TRBV27 and TRBJ2-7; no clear D gene. Trimming stripped 4 bases from V and 3 bases from J, with 10 bases between. Germline V CDR1 and CDR2: MNHEY, SMNVEV (reference sequence). This CDR3 region has 13 residues.

The chain combines TRBV27 with TRBJ2-3; 8 nucleotides line up with TRBD1. Germline loops: CDR1 MNHEY, CDR2 SMNVEV (reference sequence). The J segment lost 4 bases and the V segment lost 5 bases, leaving 17 bases of the junction unmatched. The CDR3 covers 18 residues. As DNA, the CDR3 is TGTGCCAGCAGTCTCCCCCAGGACAGGGAGAGGGGCCCAGATACGCAGTATTTT. The encoded protein is CASSLPQDRERGPDTQYF.

CDR3 coding DNA: TGTGCCAGTAGTCGAGGGGGCTCTAGCATAAACGAGCAGTACTTC. This translates into CASSRGGSSINEQYF. The chain is built from TRBV19 and TRBJ2-7; TRBD1 matches at 7 bases. The CDR3 has 15 amino acids. Trimming cost V 5 bases and J 5 bases; bases outside gene matches: 12. CDR1 is LNHDA and CDR2 is SQIVND in the germline V gene (reference sequence).

The chain carries TRBV15 and TRBJ1-1; D ambiguous. The CDR3 runs 13 residues. The germline CDR1 and CDR2 sequences are LNHNV and YYDKDF (reference sequence). Trimming removed 4 bases at V and 1 base at J, with 7 bases between. CDR3 sequence reads: CATSKGGNTEAFF. The DNA for the CDR3 is TGTGCCACCAGCAAAGGAGGGAACACTGAAGCTTTCTTT.

The V and J genes are TRBV28 and TRBJ1-5; TRBD1 agrees at 9 bases. Per the germline V gene, CDR1 is MDHEN and CDR2 is SYDVKM. The CDR3 contains 17 residues. J lost 5 bases, V lost 6 bases, and 14 bases had no gene match. As DNA, the CDR3 is TGTGCCAGCAGCCGGACCGGGACAGGGAATAGGTATCAGCCCCAGCATTTT. It codes for CASSRTGTGNRYQPQHF.

The rearrangement joins TRBV5-1 to TRBJ2-7; 7 bases map to TRBD1. The CDR3 has 16 residues. Germline CDR1 SGHRS, CDR2 YFSETQ. V trimming: 0 bases; J trimming: 3 bases; junction bases outside the gene matches: 9. CDR3 residues: CASSLDWDSGVYEQYF. The CDR3, as DNA: TGCGCCAGCAGCTTGGATTGGGACAGTGGCGTCTACGAGCAGTACTTC.